This TCR beta chain came from a study of CD8+ T cells in alopecia areata. Study as a whole: It was oral tofacitinib, at 5 to 10 mg twice daily, that treated patients received. Study-wide findings and caveats: Normal skin contains resident alphabeta T cells, and these are also sequenced in scalp samples. Elevated clonality characterized lesional scalp relative to normal scalp, particularly in alopecia totalis/universalis. Mouse data revealed clearer TCR sharing than patient data did, a gap possibly tied to HLA.

Concerning this clone: Antigen: not known.

Reverse transcription of extracted RNA yielded cDNA, which provided the sequencing template. The method was immunoSEQ multiplex PCR; TCRdb's version includes in-frame clones alone and lacks a portion of them. The repertoire consists of about 12,000 clones, with approximately 57% occurring once and the leading ten covering approximately 15%. Peripheral blood and lesional scalp punch biopsies were taken from alopecia areata patients. Germline lookup yields CDR1 LGHNA and CDR2 YNFKEQ. V dropped 4 bases and J dropped 4 bases, with 16 bases sitting between them. The CDR3 length is 15 residues. The receptor's source is a human donor with alopecia areata. The chain couples TRBV4-2 to TRBJ1-1, with D uncertain. Sequenced: skin. CDR3 protein: CASSRTEGVGTEAFF. In nucleotides, the CDR3 is TGTGCCAGCAGCCGAACGGAGGGAGTGGGCACTGAAGCTTTCTTT.